The clone carrying this T cell receptor beta chain was picked up many times. The data belong to a study of CD8+CD57+ T cells in acquired aplastic anemia. Sequencing involved patients with CD8+CD57+ cell expansion previously shown by flow cytometry. Genomic DNA, serving as template, underwent TCR beta VDJ and CDR3 profiling. TCRdb passed the reads through MiXCR, listing each CDR3 protein once. This repertoire shows under 200,000 distinct CDR3 sequences, around 48% found once; its top ten account for about 1.8%. CDR1 is SGDLS, CDR2 YYNGEE, per germline. The CDR3 extends over 13 amino acids. V was shortened by 3 bases and J by 7 bases, with 11 bases between the two germline ends.

The chain carries TRBV9 and TRBJ2-4; D unresolved. The receptor was isolated from a human donor with aplastic anemia. Source material: sorted CD4+, CD8+, or CD8+CD57+ T cells (not recorded which) from PBMCs. The CDR3 DNA follows: TGTGCCAGCAGCGCCCCGAGGCAGAACATTCAGTACTTC. Protein: CASSAPRQNIQYF.